The 28 T cell receptor beta chains below come from one sample, sequenced in a study of blood T cell repertoires in COVID-19. TCRdb's copy holds only in-frame clones and misses some; the assay was immunoSEQ multiplex PCR. Altogether about 190,000 clones are present, about 81% being singletons, with the ten largest covering approximately 12%. Sequenced input: peripheral blood. Source of these receptors: an elderly woman with COVID-19, enrolled during active disease.

The chain couples TRBV13 to TRBJ2-1; 10 bases line up with TRBD2. J lost 2 bases, V lost 5 bases, and 3 bases had no gene match. Germline V gives CDR1 PRHDT, CDR2 FYEKMQ (reference sequence). The CDR3 covers 15 residues. In nucleotides, the CDR3 is TGTGCCAGCAGCAACAGCGGGGGGGCCTACAATGAGCAGTTCTTC. Protein sequence: CASSNSGGAYNEQFF. Together with reference TRBV13 and TRBJ2-1, the CDR3 gives the full variable domain: AAGVIQSPRHLIKEKRETATLKCYPIPRHDTVYWYQQGPGQDPQFLISFYEKMQSDKGSIPDRFSAQQFSDYHSELNMSSLELGDSALYFCASSNSGGAYNEQFFGPGTRLTVL.

The chain is built from TRBV24-1 and TRBJ2-5; tentatively, D is TRBD1 (6 bases). The V end lost 1 base, the J end lost 3 bases, and 17 bases lay between the germline ends. CDR1 KGHDR and CDR2 SFDVKD come from the germline V gene. CDR3 length: 17 residues. CDR3: CATSDFEGNSGEETQYF. CDR3 coding DNA: TGTGCCACCAGTGATTTTGAGGGCAACTCAGGGGAAGAGACCCAGTACTTC.

Only a few counts were recorded for this clone. The CDR3 loop reads CASSLGRNYEQYF. DNA of the CDR3: TGTGCCAGCAGCTTAGGGAGAAACTACGAGCAGTACTTC. The V call is TRBV7-2, the J call TRBJ2-7; D not certain. Germline V gives CDR1 SGHTA, CDR2 FQGNSA. The CDR3 is 13 residues long. V shed 1 base and J shed 3 bases, with 7 bases lying between them. The full variable domain, with the rest looked up from reference TRBV7-2 and TRBJ2-7, is GAGVSQSPSNKVTEKGKDVELRCDPISGHTALYWYRQSLGQGLEFLIYFQGNSAPDKSGLPSDRFSAERTGGSVSTLTIQRTQQEDSAVYLCASSLGRNYEQYFGPGTRLTVT.

The J gene is TRBJ1-4, the V gene TRBV28; TRBD1 agrees at 7 bases. The germline CDR1 and CDR2 sequences are MDHEN and SYDVKM. The CDR3 has 14 amino acids. V trimming: 5 bases; J trimming: 5 bases; junction bases outside the gene matches: 5. CDR3 in DNA: TGTGCCAGCAGTCCAGGACAGGCAAATGAAAAACTGTTTTTT. Residues: CASSPGQANEKLFF.

The chain uses TRBV7-6 and TRBJ1-6; D call uncertain. CDR3 size: 18 residues. CDR1 SGHVS and CDR2 FNYEAQ come from the germline V gene. Trimming stripped 1 base from V and 0 bases from J, with 13 bases between. CDR3: CASSLDPPGSSYNSPLHF. The CDR3 region has the DNA TGTGCCAGCAGCTTAGACCCCCCGGGGTCCTCCTATAATTCACCCCTCCACTTT.

The chain employs TRBV24-1 and TRBJ2-2; 16 bases fit TRBD2. The germline CDR1 and CDR2 sequences are KGHDR and SFDVKD. V trimming: 1 base; J trimming: 5 bases; junction bases outside the gene matches: 9. CDR3 length: 20 residues. The CDR3 bases are TGTGCCACCAGTGATTTTACCGGGACTAGCGGGAGGGCCGGGACCGGGGAGCTGTTTTTT. Its protein is CATSDFTGTSGRAGTGELFF.

A few counts support this clone. The chain combines TRBV2 with TRBJ2-7; 9 positions match TRBD1. Germline CDR1 reads SNHLY; CDR2 reads FYNNEI. The CDR3 spans 14 residues. With V trimmed by 4 bases and J by 3 bases, 4 bases remained unmatched. CDR3 residues: CASSVDRGGYEQYF. CDR3 nucleotide sequence: TGTGCCAGCAGTGTGGACAGGGGTGGCTACGAGCAGTACTTC.

The V gene is TRBV5-1, the J gene TRBJ2-5, with 9 bases fitting TRBD1. Germline V gene sequence: CDR1 SGHRS, CDR2 YFSETQ. This CDR3 region has 15 residues. Losses at the gene ends were 0 bases for V and 4 bases for J; bases not matched to a gene: 4. In DNA form, the CDR3 reads TGCGCCAGCAGCTTGGGGGACAGGGTTGGAGAGACCCAGTACTTC. Amino acids: CASSLGDRVGETQYF.

The rearrangement uses TRBV18 and TRBJ2-2, with 7 bases aligning to TRBD1. J was trimmed by 3 bases and V by 2 bases; bases with no gene match: 3. This CDR3 comprises 15 residues. Germline CDR1 and CDR2: KGHSH and LQKENI. This CDR3 reads CASSPTTGDTGELFF. CDR3 in DNA: TGTGCCAGCTCACCAACTACAGGGGACACCGGGGAGCTGTTTTTT.

Points on this clone: The sample holds other DNA sequences that translate to the same CDR3. CDR3 nucleotide sequence: TGTGCCATCAGACAGGGGGCTTCCTACGAGCAGTACTTC. Its protein product is CAIRQGASYEQYF. J is TRBJ2-7 and V is TRBV10-3; 9 positions match TRBD1. CDR3 length equals 13 residues. The J segment lost 1 base and the V segment lost 6 bases, leaving 1 base of the junction unmatched. The V gene's germline CDR1 is ENHRY and CDR2 SYGVKD.

This chain links TRBV3-1 (or the pseudogene TRBV3-2) with TRBJ2-5, with D maybe TRBD1 (5 bases). Trimming cost V 9 bases and J 3 bases, with 11 bases left between them. CDR3 length: 12 amino acids. Per germline, CDR1 LGHDT and CDR2 YNNKEL (reference sequence). As DNA, the CDR3 is TGTGCCAGGACGGACACCAAAGAGACCCAGTACTTC. Protein product: CARTDTKETQYF.

V usage is TRBV29-1 and J usage is TRBJ1-1; 8 bases align to TRBD1. Trimming cost V 6 bases and J 1 base; bases outside gene matches: 7. Per the germline V gene, CDR1 is SQVTM and CDR2 is ANQGSEA. This CDR3 is built from 14 residues. CDR3 nucleotide sequence: TGCAGCGTCGCAGGGACAGGCCAGAACACTGAAGCTTTCTTT. Its protein product is CSVAGTGQNTEAFF.

This rearrangement joins TRBV9 to TRBJ1-2, with D maybe TRBD1 (5 bases). The CDR3 extends over 12 amino acids. Trimming stripped 4 bases from V and 7 bases from J, with 11 bases between. CDR1 and CDR2 from the germline V gene are SGDLS and YYNGEE. This CDR3 reads CASSFGGFGYTF. In nucleotides, the CDR3 is TGTGCCAGCAGCTTCGGGGGGTTTGGCTACACCTTC.

The chain recombines TRBV2 with TRBJ1-2; D unresolved. CDR1 SNHLY and CDR2 FYNNEI come from the germline V gene. Trimming pared 1 base from V and 4 bases from J, leaving 7 bases between. The CDR3 contains 13 residues. In nucleotides, the CDR3 is TGTGCCAGCAGTGAAGAGATTAGCTATGGCTACACCTTC. Translation: CASSEEISYGYTF.

The rearrangement uses TRBV6-5 and TRBJ1-2; tentatively, D is TRBD1 (6 bases). This CDR3 has 15 residues. Germline assignment: CDR1 MNHEY and CDR2 SVGAGI. V was shortened by 7 bases and J by 0 bases, with 15 bases between the two germline ends. The CDR3 here is CASTSFGTPNYGYTF. CDR3 sequence (DNA): TGTGCCAGCACGTCCTTCGGGACACCTAACTATGGCTACACCTTC.

The V and J genes are TRBV27 and TRBJ1-1; TRBD1 is a possible D gene (6 bases). Germline CDR1 reads MNHEY; CDR2 reads SMNVEV (reference sequence). Trimming removed 8 bases from V and 1 base from J, with 11 bases in between. CDR3 length equals 13 residues. The CDR3 DNA sequence: TGTGCCAGCGTGGACAGTTGGAACACTGAAGCTTTCTTT. It is translated as CASVDSWNTEAFF.

A single count supports this clone. Germline and junction disagree at one end, which may indicate a read error. The V and J genes are TRBV5-1 and TRBJ2-1; 9 nucleotides line up with TRBD1. CDR3 length: 13 residues. Germline assignment: CDR1 SGHRS and CDR2 YFSETQ. The CDR3 sequence is CASSLAGTGPKLF. The CDR3 DNA sequence: TGCGCCAGCAGCTTGGCCGGGACAGGGCCCAAGCTCTTC.

The chain links TRBV7-2 to TRBJ1-6; 7 bases line up with TRBD1. V shed 2 bases, J shed 10 bases, and the junction held 14 bases outside the gene matches. The CDR3 totals 17 residues. CDR1 SGHTA and CDR2 FQGNSA come from the germline V gene. CDR3 nucleotides: TGTGCCAGCAGCTTAAGTCCGCCGGGACAGAAAAGCTCACCCCTCCACTTT. It is translated as CASSLSPPGQKSSPLHF.

This clone was recorded many times. The rearrangement uses TRBV6-2 or TRBV6-3 and TRBJ2-1, with TRBD2 matching over 7 bases. Germline-derived CDR1 and CDR2 are MNHEY and SVGEGT. Trimming removed 0 bases from V and 3 bases from J; junction bases left unmatched: 2. CDR3 size: 15 residues. CDR3: CASSYSLAVYNEQFF. CDR3 nucleotides: TGTGCCAGCAGTTACTCGCTAGCGGTCTACAATGAGCAGTTCTTC.

Here the CDR3 DNA reads TGTGCCAGCAGTTTAGGACTAGCCCATCTTTACAATGAGCAGTTCTTC. This translates into CASSLGLAHLYNEQFF. V gene TRBV6-6 combines with J gene TRBJ2-1, with 8 bases identical to TRBD2. Germline trimming cut 4 bases from V and 4 bases from J; bases unmatched to any gene: 9. Germline assignment: CDR1 MNHNY and CDR2 SVGAGI (reference sequence). This CDR3 has 16 amino acids.

The rearrangement uses TRBV7-2 and TRBJ1-1; no clear D gene. Trimming took off 1 base at V and 4 bases at J, with 7 bases between the two ends. The CDR3 totals 13 residues. CDR1 SGHTA and CDR2 FQGNSA come from the germline V gene. The DNA of the CDR3 is TGTGCCAGCAGCTTAGGCAGACTCACTGAAGCTTTCTTT. It codes for CASSLGRLTEAFF. Drawing the rest from reference TRBV7-2 and TRBJ1-1, the complete variable domain is GAGVSQSPSNKVTEKGKDVELRCDPISGHTALYWYRQSLGQGLEFLIYFQGNSAPDKSGLPSDRFSAERTGGSVSTLTIQRTQQEDSAVYLCASSLGRLTEAFFGQGTRLTVV.

This chain joins TRBV5-1 and TRBJ2-1, with D possibly matching TRBD1 (6 bases). Germline-derived CDR1 and CDR2 are SGHRS and YFSETQ. The V gene lost 4 bases and the J gene lost 4 bases, with 15 bases spanning the gap. The CDR3 consists of 15 residues. The CDR3 loop reads CASSPPGHRYNEQFF. The CDR3 nucleotides are TGCGCCAGCAGCCCCCCGGGACATAGGTACAATGAGCAGTTCTTC.

This chain joins TRBV9 and TRBJ2-1; 11 bases align to TRBD2. There are 15 residues in the CDR3. After removal of 0 bases from V and 9 bases from J, the junction contained 5 bases not matched to a gene. Germline V gives CDR1 SGDLS, CDR2 YYNGEE. For the CDR3, the DNA is TGTGCCAGCAGCGTAGGGGCTAGCGGGGGGCTTGAGCAGTTCTTC. This gives the protein CASSVGASGGLEQFF.

The chain combines TRBV7-8 with TRBJ1-5; no firm D call. CDR3 size: 16 residues. The germline V gene encodes CDR1 SGHVS and CDR2 FQNEAQ. Trimming shortened V by 1 base and J by 2 bases, and 12 bases separated the two germline ends. This CDR3 is CASSLEFRSGNQPQHF. CDR3 bases: TGTGCCAGCAGCTTAGAATTCAGGTCAGGCAATCAGCCCCAGCATTTT.

The rearrangement joins TRBV19 to TRBJ2-6; tentatively, D is TRBD1 (5 bases). CDR3 length: 21 residues. Germline-derived CDR1 and CDR2 are LNHDA and SQIVND (reference sequence). V shed 3 bases and J shed 1 base, with 25 bases lying between them. CDR3 DNA sequence: TGTGCCAGTAGTATCGTTTTCGGGCAGGGCCTCACAACATCTGGGGCCAACGTCCTGACTTTC. Amino acid sequence: CASSIVFGQGLTTSGANVLTF.

The CDR3 is CASSLSPGGGYTF. In DNA form, the CDR3 reads TGTGCCAGCAGTTTATCCCCGGGAGGGGGCTACACCTTC. The rearrangement uses TRBV27 and TRBJ1-2, with no clear D. CDR3 length equals 13 residues. V lost 0 bases and J lost 8, with 10 bases in between. Per the germline V gene, CDR1 is MNHEY and CDR2 is SMNVEV (reference sequence).

DNA of the CDR3: TGTGCCATCAGCCGCACGAGGGTTAGCGGGGGGGCCACTAGCACAGATACGCAGTATTTT. Translating gives CAISRTRVSGGATSTDTQYF. The V call is TRBV10-3, the J call TRBJ2-3, with 11 bases fitting TRBD2. Trimming took 6 bases from V and 0 from J; bases not matched to a gene: 17. This CDR3 has 20 residues. CDR1 and CDR2 from the germline V gene are ENHRY and SYGVKD.

The chain couples TRBV5-4 to TRBJ2-3; 7 nucleotides align to TRBD1. This CDR3 has 14 amino acids. Germline values: CDR1 SGHNT, CDR2 YYREEE (reference sequence). The ends lost 4 bases at V and 3 bases at J; junction bases unmatched: 5. The CDR3 protein is CASSPEDRTDTQYF. DNA for the CDR3: TGTGCCAGCAGCCCCGAGGACAGGACAGATACGCAGTATTTT.